These 7 T cell receptor beta chains came from one sample sequenced in a study of shared clonotypes between healthy human individuals. Sequencing used immunoSEQ multiplex PCR; TCRdb keeps in-frame clones, though not all of them. The sample records under 2,000,000 clones, approximately 95% being singletons. As defined, naive CD8 cells were CD45RO-negative and positively selected for CCR7, with terminally differentiated effector memory CD45RA+ cells excluded. Sequencing used naive CD8+ T cells sorted from blood. The source is a man aged 18-30 years in good health.

The gene calls are TRBV27 and TRBJ2-7, with a weak D call TRBD2 (6 bases). V was clipped by 5 bases and J by 3 bases, with 17 bases between them. The germline V gene has CDR1 MNHEY and CDR2 SMNVEV (reference sequence). This CDR3 spans 15 amino acids. The CDR3 DNA reads TGTGCCAGCAGTCGATCGGCGGGGCCCGACTACGAGCAGTACTTC. As protein: CASSRSAGPDYEQYF.

The chain is built from TRBV12-5 and TRBJ1-1; 7 nucleotides line up with TRBD1. The V gene end was trimmed by 3 bases and the J gene end by 1 base; junction bases not matched to a gene: 8. The CDR3 consists of 16 residues. Germline V gene sequence: CDR1 LGHNT, CDR2 FRNRAP. CDR3 residues: CASGFRPGGTNTEAFF. The DNA of the CDR3 is TGTGCTAGTGGTTTCCGTCCAGGGGGAACGAACACTGAAGCTTTCTTT.

The chain couples TRBV2 to TRBJ2-7; D is unresolved. The CDR3 is made up of 12 amino acids. Germline lookup yields CDR1 SNHLY and CDR2 FYNNEI. Trimming removed 6 bases from V and 0 bases from J, with 6 bases in between. Here the CDR3 reads CASSRASYEQYF. The CDR3 bases are TGTGCCAGCAGCCGGGCCTCCTACGAGCAGTACTTC.

The chain uses TRBV6-1 and TRBJ1-2; the D is unclear. Trimming shortened V by 3 bases and J by 8 bases, and 25 bases separated the two germline ends. Germline lookup yields CDR1 MNHNS and CDR2 SASEGT. The CDR3 totals 17 residues. The chain's CDR3 is CASSDREEGSILGGYTF. The CDR3 nucleotides read TGTGCCAGCAGTGACAGAGAAGAGGGATCCATTTTAGGAGGCTACACCTTC.

The chain joins TRBV25-1 to TRBJ2-3; 7 positions match TRBD1. Germline lookup yields CDR1 MGHDK and CDR2 SYGVNS. The J segment lost 3 bases and the V segment lost 6 bases, leaving 9 bases of the junction unmatched. The CDR3 has 15 amino acids. The CDR3 DNA follows: TGTGCCAGCAGCGGACCGGGACAGTCGACAGATACGCAGTATTTT. Its translation is CASSGPGQSTDTQYF.

This clone was detected once. The chain has TRBV5-6 and TRBJ2-1, with 8 bases matching TRBD2. V dropped 0 bases and J dropped 8; count of bases not matched to a gene: 10. This CDR3 spans 16 amino acids. Per germline, CDR1 SGHDT and CDR2 YYEEEE. Written as DNA, the CDR3 is TGTGCCAGCAGCTTGGCCACTGCGGGAGGATGGGATGAGCAGTTCTTC. Translated: CASSLATAGGWDEQFF.

The chain uses TRBV5-1 and TRBJ2-7; D ambiguous. CDR1 is SGHRS and CDR2 is YFSETQ in the germline V gene. This CDR3 is built from 11 residues. V lost 4 bases to trimming and J lost 4 bases, with 6 bases between them. As DNA, the CDR3 is TGCGCCAGCAGCGGAGTTTACGAGCAGTACTTC. Amino acid sequence: CASSGVYEQYF. The variable domain in full, with the rest retrieved from reference TRBV5-1 and TRBJ2-7, is KAGVTQTPRYLIKTRGQQVTLSCSPISGHRSVSWYQQTPGQGLQFLFEYFSETQRNKGNFPGRFSGRQFSNSRSEMNVSTLELGDSALYLCASSGVYEQYFGPGTRLTVT.